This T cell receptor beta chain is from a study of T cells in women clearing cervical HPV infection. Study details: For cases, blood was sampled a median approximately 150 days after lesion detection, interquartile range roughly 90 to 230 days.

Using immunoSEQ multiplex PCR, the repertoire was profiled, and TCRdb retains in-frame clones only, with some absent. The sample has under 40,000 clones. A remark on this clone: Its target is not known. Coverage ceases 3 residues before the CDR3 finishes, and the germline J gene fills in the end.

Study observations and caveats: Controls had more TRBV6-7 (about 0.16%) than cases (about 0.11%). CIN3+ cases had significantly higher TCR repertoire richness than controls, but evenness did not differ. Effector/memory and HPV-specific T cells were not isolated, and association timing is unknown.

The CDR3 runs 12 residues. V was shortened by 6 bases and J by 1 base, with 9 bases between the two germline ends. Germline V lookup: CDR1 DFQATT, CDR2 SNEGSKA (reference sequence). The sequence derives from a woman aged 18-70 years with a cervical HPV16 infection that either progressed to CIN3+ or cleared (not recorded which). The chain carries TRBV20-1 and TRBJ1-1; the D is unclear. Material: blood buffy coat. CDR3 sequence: CSAPPGNTEAFF. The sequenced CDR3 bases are TGCAGTGCCCCGCCAGGGAACACTGAA.